The 14 T cell receptor beta chains below were found in one sample sequenced in a study of shared clonotypes between healthy human individuals. This table comes from immunoSEQ multiplex PCR, and its TCRdb copy is limited to in-frame clones, with some not included. The table shows approximately 2,300,000 clones, with around 92% occurring only once. The sequenced sample consisted of naive CD4+ T cells from PBMCs. Subset: CD45RA+ positively selected. These receptors all stem from a man between 18 and 35 years old in good health. Some clones in this sample may be carry-over from other donors' samples.

This chain links TRBV11-3 with TRBJ2-3; 9 nucleotides agree with TRBD1. V shed 4 bases, J shed 4 bases, and the junction held 6 bases outside the gene matches. Germline V gives CDR1 SGHNT, CDR2 YENEEA. CDR3 length: 15 residues. CDR3 sequence (DNA): TGTGCCAGCAGCTATGAGGGACAGGGTGCAGATACGCAGTATTTT. It is translated as CASSYEGQGADTQYF.

The gene calls are TRBV7-3 and TRBJ2-2, with 9 bases identical to TRBD2. Germline V lookup: CDR1 SGHTA, CDR2 FQGTGA. This CDR3 is built from 22 residues. The ends lost 5 bases at V and 0 bases at J; junction bases unmatched: 22. The CDR3 here is CASSHKGRGGRAAQANTGELFF. As DNA, the CDR3 is TGTGCCAGCAGCCACAAAGGACGGGGCGGGAGGGCCGCGCAGGCGAACACCGGGGAGCTGTTTTTT.

In this sample, this clone turned up a few times. The chain couples TRBV7-9 to TRBJ1-2; D call uncertain. The CDR3 consists of 14 residues. CDR1 and CDR2 from the germline V gene are SEHNR and FQNEAQ (reference sequence). V dropped 7 bases and J dropped 7 bases, with 19 bases sitting between them. The CDR3 spells CASTIVSGLGGYTF. The DNA for the CDR3 is TGTGCCAGCACCATCGTCTCCGGGCTAGGTGGCTACACCTTC. Full variable domain (rest looked up from reference TRBV7-9 and TRBJ1-2): DTGVSQNPRHKITKRGQNVTFRCDPISEHNRLYWYRQTLGQGPEFLTYFQNEAQLEKSRLLSDRFSAERPKGSFSTLEIQRTEQGDSAMYLCASTIVSGLGGYTFGSGTRLTVV.

The rearrangement links TRBV7-9 to TRBJ2-7; the D is unclear. The germline V gene encodes CDR1 SEHNR and CDR2 FQNEAQ (reference sequence). CDR3 length: 16 amino acids. With 2 bases removed from V and 0 bases from J, the gap between germline ends came to 14 bases. CDR3 bases: TGTGCCAGCAGCTTACGGACGGCTTTCTCCTCCTACGAGCAGTACTTC. Protein: CASSLRTAFSSYEQYF.

V and J are TRBV29-1 and TRBJ1-1; a possible D gene is TRBD1 (5 bases). V lost 6 bases, J lost 0 bases, and 14 bases lay in between. The CDR3 has 14 amino acids. Germline lookup yields CDR1 SQVTM and CDR2 ANQGSEA. This CDR3 is CSVIGASMNTEAFF. Written as DNA, the CDR3 is TGCAGCGTCATAGGGGCCTCTATGAACACTGAAGCTTTCTTT. The full variable domain, rest sourced from reference TRBV29-1 and TRBJ1-1, is SAVISQKPSRDICQRGTSLTIQCQVDSQVTMMFWYRQQPGQSLTLIATANQGSEATYESGFVIDKFPISRPNLTFSTLTVSNMSPEDSSIYLCSVIGASMNTEAFFGQGTRLTVV.

Concerning this clone: This same CDR3 is encoded by further DNA sequences in the sample. The chain is built from TRBV7-2 and TRBJ2-3; no definite D call. CDR1 and CDR2 from the germline V gene are SGHTA and FQGNSA. This CDR3 has 13 amino acids. V shed 2 bases and J shed 3 bases, with 6 bases lying between them. The CDR3 DNA sequence: TGTGCCAGCAGCTTATTAGGGACAGATACGCAGTATTTT. Translated, it gives CASSLLGTDTQYF. The variable domain in full, completed from reference TRBV7-2 and TRBJ2-3, reads GAGVSQSPSNKVTEKGKDVELRCDPISGHTALYWYRQSLGQGLEFLIYFQGNSAPDKSGLPSDRFSAERTGGSVSTLTIQRTQQEDSAVYLCASSLLGTDTQYFGPGTRLTVL.

The chain uses TRBV30 and TRBJ2-7; the D gene could be TRBD1 or TRBD2 (5 bases each). Germline values: CDR1 GTSNPN, CDR2 SVGIG (reference sequence). The CDR3 has 13 amino acids. Trimming stripped 3 bases from V and 7 bases from J, with 16 bases between. CDR3 protein: CAWRIPGTEEQYF. CDR3 sequence (DNA): TGTGCCTGGAGGATACCAGGGACGGAAGAGCAGTACTTC. The full variable domain, its missing parts supplied by reference TRBV30 and TRBJ2-7, is SQTIHQWPATLVQPVGSPLSLECTVEGTSNPNLYWYRQAAGRGLQLLFYSVGIGQISSEVPQNLSASRPQDRQFILSSKKLLLSDSGFYLCAWRIPGTEEQYFGPGTRLTVT.

CDR3 sequence reads: CATSGRPTGSGTGELFF. The CDR3 region has the DNA TGTGCCACCAGCGGGAGACCGACAGGGTCGGGCACCGGGGAGCTGTTTTTT. The V gene is TRBV15, the J gene TRBJ2-2, with 7 bases aligning to TRBD1. Germline V lookup: CDR1 LNHNV, CDR2 YYDKDF (reference sequence). The CDR3 loop spans 17 amino acids. The junction had 13 bases not matched to a gene; V was cut back by 5 bases and J by 4 bases.

The chain employs TRBV28 and TRBJ2-5; 13 bases align to TRBD2. Germline CDR1 and CDR2: MDHEN and SYDVKM. The V and J ends lost 5 bases and 7 bases, in that order; junction bases with no gene match: 13. The CDR3 loop spans 17 amino acids. The CDR3 coding sequence is TGTGCCAGCAGTAGAGAACGGGGACTAGCGGGATTGTCGACCCAGTACTTC. Translated: CASSRERGLAGLSTQYF.

The V and J genes are TRBV4-3 and TRBJ2-7, with D possibly TRBD2 on 6 matching bases. The CDR3 length is 14 residues. Trimming pared 0 bases from V and 3 bases from J, leaving 9 bases between. Germline loops: CDR1 LGHNA, CDR2 YSLEER. The CDR3 bases are TGCGCCAGCAGCCAAGAGTCTAGCGACTACGAGCAGTACTTC. Encoded protein: CASSQESSDYEQYF.

The V and J genes are TRBV6-5 and TRBJ1-5; 7 bases match TRBD1. The V segment lost 6 bases and the J segment 3 bases; nucleotides outside the gene matches: 8. The length of the CDR3 is 15 residues. Germline V CDR1 and CDR2: MNHEY, SVGAGI. CDR3 loop: CASSPLDRDNQPQHF. Written as DNA, the CDR3 is TGTGCCAGCAGCCCTCTCGACAGGGACAATCAGCCCCAGCATTTT.

This chain joins TRBV15 and TRBJ2-7; 8 nucleotides match TRBD2. This CDR3 has 14 amino acids. Looked up from germline, CDR1 is LNHNV and CDR2 is YYDKDF (reference sequence). V shed 2 bases, J shed 7 bases, and the junction held 7 bases outside the gene matches. The CDR3 protein is CATSRTGRAREQYF. Written as DNA, the CDR3 is TGTGCCACCAGCAGAACCGGGAGGGCTAGGGAGCAGTACTTC. Using reference TRBV15 and TRBJ2-7 for the parts outside the CDR3, the full variable domain is DAMVIQNPRYQVTQFGKPVTLSCSQTLNHNVMYWYQQKSSQAPKLLFHYYDKDFNNEADTPDNFQSRRPNTSFCFLDIRSPGLGDTAMYLCATSRTGRAREQYFGPGTRLTVT.

This chain links TRBV7-6 with TRBJ1-1, with D possibly being TRBD1 (5 bases). CDR1 and CDR2 (germline): SGHVS, FNYEAQ. The CDR3 extends over 17 amino acids. V dropped 4 bases and J dropped 8 bases, with 26 bases sitting between them. The CDR3 bases are TGTGCCAGCAGCTCAAGCCCGTGGACAACGCCAATTCAAGAAGCTTTCTTT. It encodes CASSSSPWTTPIQEAFF.

V usage is TRBV6-5 and J usage is TRBJ2-1; 8 bases match TRBD2. The length of the CDR3 is 15 residues. Germline lookup yields CDR1 MNHEY and CDR2 SVGAGI. V lost 6 bases, J lost 2 bases, and 6 bases stayed unmatched. This CDR3 is CASRLAGSTYNEQFF. The CDR3 DNA reads TGTGCCAGCAGATTAGCGGGATCGACCTACAATGAGCAGTTCTTC.